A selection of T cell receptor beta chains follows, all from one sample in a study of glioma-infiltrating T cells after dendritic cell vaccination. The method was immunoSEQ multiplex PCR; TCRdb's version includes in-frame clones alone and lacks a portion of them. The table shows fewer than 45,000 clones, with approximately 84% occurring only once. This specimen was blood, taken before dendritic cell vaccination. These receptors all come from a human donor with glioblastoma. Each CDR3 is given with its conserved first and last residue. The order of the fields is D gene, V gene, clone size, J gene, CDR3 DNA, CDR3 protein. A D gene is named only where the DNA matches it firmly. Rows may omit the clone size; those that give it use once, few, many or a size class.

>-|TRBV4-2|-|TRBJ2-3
TGTGCCAGCAGCCAAGATCGGCCAAGCGGTTACACAGATACGCAGTATTTT
CASSQDRPSGYTDTQYF
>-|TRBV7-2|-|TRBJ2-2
TGTGCCAGCAGCCCGTTACAGGATGGGTTGGGGGAGCTGTTTTTT
CASSPLQDGLGELFF
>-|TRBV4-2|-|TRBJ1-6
TGTGCCAGCTCGGCAGGGGTTGGTTCACCCCTCCACTTT
CASSAGVGSPLHF
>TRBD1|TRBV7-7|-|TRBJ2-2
TGTGCTAGCAGCCGGGACAGGGCTTCCGGGGAGCTGTTTTTT
CASSRDRASGELFF
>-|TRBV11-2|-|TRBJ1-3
TGTGCCAGCAGCTTACCGGGTATCTCTGGAAACACCATATATTTT
CASSLPGISGNTIYF
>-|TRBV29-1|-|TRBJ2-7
TGCAGCGTTGAAGGCTACGACGAGCAGTACTTC
CSVEGYDEQYF
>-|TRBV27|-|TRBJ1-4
TGTGCCAGCAGGCACCCAGGCTCAACTAATGAAAAACTGTTTTTT
CASRHPGSTNEKLFF
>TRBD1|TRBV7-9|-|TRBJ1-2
TGTGCCAGCAGCTTAGAAGGACAGGGACTTAATAACTATGGCTACACCTTC
CASSLEGQGLNNYGYTF
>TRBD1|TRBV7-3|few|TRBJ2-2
TGTGCCAGCAGCACGCAACCGGGACAGGCGACCGGGGAGCTGTTTTTT
CASSTQPGQATGELFF
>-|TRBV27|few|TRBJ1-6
TGTGCCAGCAGTTTAGATCAGGGGAGCATTTCCCCCCTCCACTTT
CASSLDQGSISPLHF
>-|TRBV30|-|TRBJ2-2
TGTGCCTGGAGAGCCTATTACACCGGGGAGCTGTTTTTT
CAWRAYYTGELFF
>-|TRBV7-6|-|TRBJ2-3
TGTGCCAGCAGCTTATCGGGGTACGGAGATACGCAGTATTTT
CASSLSGYGDTQYF
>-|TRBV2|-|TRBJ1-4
TGTGCCAGCAGTGAATGGGGACAAGAGCTTGAAAAACTGTTTTTT
CASSEWGQELEKLFF
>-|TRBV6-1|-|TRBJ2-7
TGTGCCAGCAGTGAATACTACGAGCAGTACTTC
CASSEYYEQYF
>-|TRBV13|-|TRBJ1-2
TGTGCCAGCAGCTTTCACGGGGATGGCTACACCTTC
CASSFHGDGYTF
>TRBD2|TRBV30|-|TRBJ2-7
TGTGCCTGGAGGATTGCGGGGGGGAGCTCCTACGAGCAGTACTTC
CAWRIAGGSSYEQYF
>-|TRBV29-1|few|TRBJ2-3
TGCAGCGTTGGGGAGAGGTCGCAGTATTTT
CSVGERSQYF
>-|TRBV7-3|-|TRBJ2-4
TGTGCCAGCAGCTTAGCGGGGGCCATTCAGTACTTC
CASSLAGAIQYF
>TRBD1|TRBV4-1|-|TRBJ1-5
TGCGCCAGCAGCCAAATACAGGGGTCGGAGCCCCAGCATTTT
CASSQIQGSEPQHF
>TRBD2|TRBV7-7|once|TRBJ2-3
TGTGCTAGCAGCCAGCGGCCGGGACTAGCGGGGATAGATACGCAGTATTTT
CASSQRPGLAGIDTQYF
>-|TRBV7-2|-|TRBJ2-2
TGTGCCAGCAGCCGATGGGCCGGGACAGCGGGCGGGGAGCTGTTTTTT
CASSRWAGTAGGELFF
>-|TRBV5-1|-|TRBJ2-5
TGCGCCAGCAGCTTGGGTCAGGGACTGAGAGAGACCCAGTACTTC
CASSLGQGLRETQYF
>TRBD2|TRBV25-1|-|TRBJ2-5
TGTGCCAGCAGTGAGCGGGTGCGGGGGGGGGAAGAGACCCAGTACTTC
CASSERVRGGEETQYF